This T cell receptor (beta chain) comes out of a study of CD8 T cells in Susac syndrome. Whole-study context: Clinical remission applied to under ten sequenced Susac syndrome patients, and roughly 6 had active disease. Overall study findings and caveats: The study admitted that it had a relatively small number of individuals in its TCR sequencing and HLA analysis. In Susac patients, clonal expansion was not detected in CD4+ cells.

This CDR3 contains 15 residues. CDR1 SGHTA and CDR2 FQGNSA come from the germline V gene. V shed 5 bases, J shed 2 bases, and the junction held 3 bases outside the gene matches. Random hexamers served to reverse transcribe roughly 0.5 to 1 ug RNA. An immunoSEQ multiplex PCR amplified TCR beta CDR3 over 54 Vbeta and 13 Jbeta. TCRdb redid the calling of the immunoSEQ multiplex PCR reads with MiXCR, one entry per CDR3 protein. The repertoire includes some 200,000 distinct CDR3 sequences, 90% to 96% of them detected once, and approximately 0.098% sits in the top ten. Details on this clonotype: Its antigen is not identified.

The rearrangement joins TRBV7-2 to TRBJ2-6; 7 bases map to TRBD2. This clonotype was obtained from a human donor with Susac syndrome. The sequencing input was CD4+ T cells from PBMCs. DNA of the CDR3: TGTGCCAGCAGCGAAAGCGGGGCTGGGGCCAACGTCCTGACTTTC. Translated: CASSESGAGANVLTF. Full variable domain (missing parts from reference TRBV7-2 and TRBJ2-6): GAGVSQSPSNKVTEKGKDVELRCDPISGHTALYWYRQSLGQGLEFLIYFQGNSAPDKSGLPSDRFSAERTGGSVSTLTIQRTQQEDSAVYLCASSESGAGANVLTFGAGSRLTVL.